This TCR beta chain is from a study of synovial regulatory T cells in juvenile arthritis. Broader study findings: Across patients, iaTreg TCR repertoires were mostly private, partly shared with synovial Teff and blood CPL. iaTreg cells shared more CDR3 sequences with synovial Tregs than other blood Tregs did.

The length of the CDR3 is 18 residues. DNA was not recorded. CDR1 and CDR2 (germline): LNHDA, SQIVND (reference sequence). Synovial fluid was collected with matched peripheral blood from each patient with active arthritis. Donors were 11 juvenile idiopathic arthritis patients with active disease. Median age around 10 years (2.4-22.9); median disease duration about 7 years (0.2-19.1). A remark on this clone: Its antigen is unknown.

Some clones are missing from TCRdb's copy, which holds only in-frame ones; the method was immunoSEQ multiplex PCR. Its clone listing holds some 840 clones. This chain uses TRBV19 with TRBJ2-2; TCRdb reports TRBD2, a call that lacks DNA to check it against. Sequenced input: Treg cells from the synovium. The sequence was collected from a donor younger than 35 with juvenile idiopathic arthritis. CDR3: CASSMWGSAGANTGELFF.